The clone carrying this T cell receptor (beta chain) appeared a few times. A read error may produce the germline difference seen at one junction end. These data originate in a study of molecular identifiers for immune sequencing clone quantification. Isolation of naive CD8 T cells was achieved by sorting on a CD8+CD4-CCR7+CD45RA+ phenotype. TCRdb redid the calling of the PCR reads with MiXCR, one entry per CDR3 protein. This repertoire shows about 630,000 distinct CDR3 sequences, 25% found once; its top ten account for around 0.78%. This CDR3 spans 14 amino acids. The V gene's germline CDR1 is KGHSH and CDR2 LQKENI.

The genes are TRBV18 and TRBJ2-7, with D uncertain. The sequenced sample was naive CD8+ T cells from blood, with Jurkat cell RNA spiked in. The subset: FACS-sorted CD8+CD4-CCR7+CD45RA+ naive T cells. This TCR was sampled from a human donor in good health. Some libraries in this study had Jurkat cell RNA spiked in. DNA of the CDR3: TGTGCCTGCTCACCACCGGCAAGTACCTACGAGCAGTACTTC. It yields the protein CACSPPASTYEQYF.